This T cell receptor (beta chain) came from a study of cytomegalovirus exposure and HLA in healthy donors. Study findings and constraints: CMV antigen specificity of a few CMV-associated chains was confirmed in vitro. The tendency of first-cohort TCR clusters to co-occur in the roughly 130 validation repertoires emerged from a later analysis.

Comment on this clone: Its antigen is as yet unknown.

Sequenced by immunoSEQ multiplex PCR; TCRdb stores in-frame clones only, minus some. The sample records 80,000 to 95,000 clones, around 96% being singletons. J gave up 1 base and V 4 bases, and 5 bases lay outside the gene matches. The CDR3 loop spans 15 amino acids. CDR1 and CDR2 from the germline V gene are SEHNR and FQNEAQ (reference sequence). The receptor was isolated from a woman in her late teens or twenties in good health and CMV-seronegative. The chain employs TRBV7-9 and TRBJ2-5; TRBD2 aligns across 8 bases. Sequencing was carried out using PBMCs. CDR3 in amino acids: CASSSSGTSQETQYF. CDR3 bases: TGTGCCAGCAGCTCGTCCGGGACTAGCCAAGAGACCCAGTACTTC.